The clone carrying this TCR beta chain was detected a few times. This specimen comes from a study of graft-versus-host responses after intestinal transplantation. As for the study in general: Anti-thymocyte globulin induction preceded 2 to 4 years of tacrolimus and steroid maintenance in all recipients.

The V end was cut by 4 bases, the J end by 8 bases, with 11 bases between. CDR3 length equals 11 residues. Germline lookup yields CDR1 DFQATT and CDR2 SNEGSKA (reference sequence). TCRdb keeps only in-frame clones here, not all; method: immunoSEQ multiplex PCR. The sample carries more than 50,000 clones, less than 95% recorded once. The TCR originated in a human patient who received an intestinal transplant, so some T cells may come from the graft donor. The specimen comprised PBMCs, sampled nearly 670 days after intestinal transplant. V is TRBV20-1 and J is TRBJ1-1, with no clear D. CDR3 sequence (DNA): TGCAGTGCTATGTCTGAAACCGAAGCTTTCTTT. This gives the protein CSAMSETEAFF.